The 21 T cell receptor beta chains reported below all come from one sample, sequenced in a study of T and B cells in COVID-19 patients. Blood genomic DNA input for TRB amplification was about 240-500 ng. Multiplex PCR with BIOMED2 TRB-A/B primer pools amplified TRB rearrangements. TCRdb processed the multiplex PCR reads anew with MiXCR; each CDR3 protein has one entry. The table shows over 5,500 distinct CDR3 sequences, with around 25% occurring only once. Sequencing was carried out using blood. These receptors all come from a human donor with active COVID-19. The donor label of this sample is uncertain.

By sample share, this clonotype is medium-sized. CDR3 sequence: CASSLGGRLGSGANVLTF. In nucleotides, the CDR3 is TGTGCCAGCAGCTTGGGGGGACGTCTGGGCTCTGGGGCCAACGTCCTGACTTTC. The genes are TRBV5-6 and TRBJ2-6; D is perhaps TRBD1 or TRBD2 (5 bases each). The CDR3 totals 18 residues. Trimming pared 0 bases from V and 0 bases from J, leaving 13 bases between. The germline V gene encodes CDR1 SGHDT and CDR2 YYEEEE. The entire variable domain, with the rest obtained from reference TRBV5-6 and TRBJ2-6, is as follows: DAGVTQSPTHLIKTRGQQVTLRCSPKSGHDTVSWYQQALGQGPQFIFQYYEEEERQRGNFPDRFSGHQFPNYSSELNVNALLLGDSALYLCASSLGGRLGSGANVLTFGAGSRLTVL.

The rearrangement joins TRBV10-3 to TRBJ1-3; 8 positions agree with TRBD1. The germline V gene has CDR1 ENHRY and CDR2 SYGVKD. The CDR3 is 16 residues long. The junction had 6 bases not matched to a gene; V was cut back by 5 bases and J by 0 bases. The CDR3 is CAISFDRGFSGNTIYF. CDR3 nucleotides: TGTGCCATCAGTTTCGACAGGGGATTCTCTGGAAACACCATATATTTT.

This clonotype is large by share. The chain recombines TRBV10-3 with TRBJ1-5; possibly TRBD1 for D (5 bases). CDR3 length: 15 amino acids. Deletions cut 10 bases from V and 4 bases from J, with 20 bases between. CDR1 and CDR2 from the germline V gene are ENHRY and SYGVKD. The CDR3 DNA reads TGTGCCACCCACGGAAGGGGCCCTCCTAATCAGCCCCAGCATTTT. Translation: CATHGRGPPNQPQHF.

The chain recombines TRBV11-3 with TRBJ2-5; 9 nucleotides agree with TRBD2. This CDR3 contains 15 residues. Germline-derived CDR1 and CDR2 are SGHNT and YENEEA. The V gene end was trimmed by 5 bases and the J gene end by 4 bases; junction bases not matched to a gene: 8. The CDR3: CASSASGTSLETQYF. CDR3 sequence (DNA): TGTGCCAGCAGCGCCTCCGGGACTAGCTTAGAGACCCAGTACTTC. Full variable domain (remainder filled in from reference TRBV11-3 and TRBJ2-5): EAGVVQSPRYKIIEKKQPVAFWCNPISGHNTLYWYLQNLGQGPELLIRYENEEAVDDSQLPKDRFSAERLKGVDSTLKIQPAELGDSAVYLCASSASGTSLETQYFGPGTRLLVL.

V usage is TRBV19 and J usage is TRBJ2-5, with TRBD2 as a possible D gene (7 bases). The CDR3 spans 12 residues. V dropped 10 bases and J dropped 5 bases, with 14 bases sitting between them. Germline V gives CDR1 LNHDA, CDR2 SQIVND (reference sequence). The CDR3 sequence is CAILKGGETQYF. DNA of the CDR3: TGTGCCATCCTTAAGGGGGGGGAGACCCAGTACTTC.

This sequence joins TRBV7-2 and TRBJ2-7, with 9 nucleotides matching TRBD1. This CDR3 has 15 residues. The junction had 4 bases not matched to a gene; V was cut back by 3 bases and J by 1 base. The germline V gene encodes CDR1 SGHTA and CDR2 FQGNSA. For the CDR3, the DNA is TGTGCCAGCAGCTTCAGTGGGACAGGGTCCTACGAGCAGTACTTC. As protein: CASSFSGTGSYEQYF.

This clonotype was picked up a small number of times. CDR3 DNA: TGTGCCAGCAGCCTGGGACAGGGCTACACTGAAGCTTTCTTT. Its translation is CASSLGQGYTEAFF. The rearrangement uses TRBV5-5 and TRBJ1-1; TRBD1 matches at 9 bases. Germline CDR1 SGHKS, CDR2 YYEKEE (reference sequence). The CDR3 runs 14 residues. The V segment lost 4 bases and the J segment 3 bases; nucleotides outside the gene matches: 4.

This clonotype appeared a few times. The chain links TRBV19 to TRBJ1-1; perhaps TRBD1 as D (5 bases). V shed 7 bases and J shed 1 base, with 13 bases lying between them. Looked up from germline, CDR1 is LNHDA and CDR2 is SQIVND (reference sequence). The CDR3 consists of 14 residues. The CDR3 reads CASIRLGQNTEAFF. CDR3 nucleotide sequence: TGTGCCAGTATTAGACTAGGACAGAACACTGAAGCTTTCTTT.

The chain recombines TRBV6-5 with TRBJ1-2; perhaps TRBD1 as D (5 bases). V shed 4 bases and J shed 4 bases, with 16 bases lying between them. Looked up from germline, CDR1 is MNHEY and CDR2 is SVGAGI. The CDR3 sequence is 15 residues long. DNA for the CDR3: TGTGCCAGCAGTTCTCTTGGGGGGTTTCGCTATGGCTACACCTTC. Residues: CASSSLGGFRYGYTF.

This clonotype is labeled medium-sized. The chain is built from TRBV5-4 and TRBJ2-3, with 9 positions matching TRBD1. The ends lost 4 bases at V and 2 bases at J; junction bases unmatched: 8. Per germline, CDR1 SGHNT and CDR2 YYREEE (reference sequence). This CDR3 is built from 16 residues. The chain's CDR3 is CASSHGTGRLTDTQYF. CDR3 in DNA: TGTGCCAGCAGCCACGGGACAGGGAGGCTCACAGATACGCAGTATTTT.

This clonotype is categorized as medium-sized. The genes are TRBV18 and TRBJ2-2; 7 nucleotides match TRBD2. The J segment lost 4 bases and the V segment lost 1 base, leaving 9 bases of the junction unmatched. The CDR3 length is 17 residues. The germline CDR1 and CDR2 sequences are KGHSH and LQKENI. CDR3 in amino acids: CASSPLVMAGVTGELFF. The CDR3 region has the DNA TGTGCCAGCTCACCACTCGTTATGGCGGGGGTCACCGGGGAGCTGTTTTTT.

The gene calls are TRBV10-3 and TRBJ1-1; D is uncertain. There are 14 residues in the CDR3. Trimming took off 0 bases at V and 1 base at J, with 6 bases between the two ends. Germline CDR1 and CDR2: ENHRY and SYGVKD. The CDR3 sequence is CAISESLTNTEAFF. CDR3 DNA: TGTGCCATCAGTGAGTCGCTGACGAACACTGAAGCTTTCTTT.

The V call is TRBV7-9, the J call TRBJ1-1; D not certain. The CDR3 consists of 14 residues. V was pared by 4 bases and J by 0 bases, with 9 bases between. The germline V gene encodes CDR1 SEHNR and CDR2 FQNEAQ (reference sequence). This CDR3 reads CASSSRQVNTEAFF. CDR3 nucleotides: TGTGCCAGCAGCTCAAGACAAGTGAACACTGAAGCTTTCTTT.

In its sample, this clonotype ranks as medium-sized. The V and J genes are TRBV6-2 or TRBV6-3 and TRBJ2-7, with D possibly being TRBD2 (6 bases). Deletions cut 0 bases from V and 1 base from J, with 13 bases between. The CDR3 contains 16 residues. Germline V CDR1 and CDR2: MNHEY, SVGEGT. The CDR3 loop reads CASSYSTRGRSYEQYF. CDR3 bases: TGTGCCAGCAGTTACTCGACGCGGGGTCGATCCTACGAGCAGTACTTC.

This clonotype was observed a handful of times. The chain joins TRBV6-2 or TRBV6-3 to TRBJ2-5, with 13 bases fitting TRBD2. CDR3 length: 19 residues. CDR1 is MNHEY, CDR2 SVGEGT, per germline. V shed 4 bases and J 2 bases; nucleotides not matched to a gene: 13. The CDR3 loop reads CASSFPGRRLAGGQETQYF. CDR3 in DNA: TGTGCCAGCAGTTTCCCCGGGCGCCGACTAGCGGGAGGTCAAGAGACCCAGTACTTC.

By sample share, this clonotype is medium-sized. V gene TRBV19 combines with J gene TRBJ1-2; D unclear. CDR1 and CDR2 from the germline V gene are LNHDA and SQIVND (reference sequence). The V end was cut by 5 bases, the J end by 3 bases, with 13 bases between. The CDR3 is 14 amino acids. The CDR3 is CASSSEKPDYGYTF. CDR3 nucleotides: TGTGCCAGTAGTTCCGAAAAGCCAGACTATGGCTACACCTTC.

Only one count was recorded for this clonotype. This may be a read error, as it is one base from a much larger clone. In nucleotides, the CDR3 is TGTGCCAGTAAACGGGACAGTTTACGGCCCCAGCATTTT. Translating it yields CASKRDSLRPQHF. The chain has TRBV19 and TRBJ1-5; 7 bases map to TRBD1. Trimming removed 7 bases from V and 9 bases from J; junction bases left unmatched: 9. CDR1 and CDR2 (germline): LNHDA, SQIVND (reference sequence). The CDR3 runs to 13 residues.

V gene TRBV7-9 combines with J gene TRBJ1-4; 9 bases align to TRBD1. The length of the CDR3 is 14 residues. Germline CDR1 is SEHNR and CDR2 is FQNEAQ (reference sequence). After removal of 3 bases from V and 8 bases from J, the junction contained 4 bases not matched to a gene. The CDR3 nucleotides are TGTGCCAGCAGCTTGACAGGGGGTTGGGAAAAACTGTTTTTT. Encoded protein: CASSLTGGWEKLFF.

This clonotype was counted between two and nine times. The chain uses TRBV19 and TRBJ2-5; the D is unclear. V was shortened by 3 bases and J by 5 bases, with 13 bases between the two germline ends. Germline lookup yields CDR1 LNHDA and CDR2 SQIVND (reference sequence). This CDR3 has 14 residues. CDR3 coding DNA: TGTGCCAGTAGTATGAGCCTTGGGCTGGAGACCCAGTACTTC. Its protein product is CASSMSLGLETQYF.

The chain employs TRBV27 and TRBJ2-1; 13 bases are shared with TRBD2. Germline trimming cut 9 bases from V and 6 bases from J; bases unmatched to any gene: 11. The CDR3 length is 16 residues. In germline, CDR1 is MNHEY, CDR2 SMNVEV (reference sequence). The CDR3 DNA sequence: TGTGCCAGTAGTATCTCCGGGACTAGCGGGGTCAATGAGCAGTTCTTC. Its protein product is CASSISGTSGVNEQFF.

This clonotype is deemed medium-sized (0.01 to 0.1%). CDR3 sequence reads: CSVGTGGANTGELFF. The CDR3, as DNA: TGCAGCGTTGGGACAGGGGGCGCGAACACCGGGGAGCTGTTTTTT. V is TRBV29-1 and J is TRBJ2-2; 11 bases agree with TRBD1. The CDR3 consists of 15 residues. J lost 0 bases, V lost 4 bases, and 1 base had no gene match. Germline V gene lookup returns CDR1 SQVTM and CDR2 ANQGSEA.